This T cell receptor (beta chain) was profiled in a study of blood T cell repertoires in COVID-19 (TCRdb year 2020). For the study in its entirety: Collaborator samples came from the United States, Italy and Spain and covered acute and convalescent phases of COVID-19. Where HLA class I and class II types were available, the types were taken from metadata supplied by the sample provider, not from assay-based typing. Sample metadata almost always included a de-identified subject ID, COVID-19 status, age in years and sex. The repertoires were released in a freely available public database intended as a resource for research on the immune response to SARS-CoV-2. The samples were drawn from the first 160 participants of the ongoing ImmuneRACE study and from some 1,300 subjects provided by 6 global collaborators. The material from the prospective study consisted of cDNA or gDNA derived from T cells, B-cell-depleted T cells, or PBMCs. Deeply sampled blood TCRbeta repertoires from subjects exposed to, actively infected with, or recovered from COVID-19 were included in the dataset. General study outcomes and caveats: The amount of clinical and demographic metadata varied by source and participant and was provided uncurated.

CDR1 and CDR2 (SGHTA, FQGNSA) derive from the germline V gene. The CDR3 contains 14 residues, cysteine and phenylalanine counted. Of all the DNA, just the CDR3 is kept, 42 bases in frame from base 1. Here V drops 3 bases and J drops 6 bases, and the junction holds 5 bases not matched to any gene. TCRbeta CDR3 regions were amplified from genomic DNA using the immunoSEQ Assay, a bias-controlled multiplex PCR. The paper's data handling went like this. Nucleated cell counts per sample were estimated from amplification of reference gene primers within the assay. Sequence reads were collapsed and filtered to measure the absolute abundance of every unique TCRbeta CDR3 rearrangement. For each sample, productive Simpson clonality was calculated as the square root of Simpson's diversity index over productive rearrangements. Held by TCRdb, this immuneACCESS table contains in-frame sequences only and omits some clones. Under half of the omission traces to an unresolved V gene where checked; the cause of the rest is unknown. V, J and clone size reflect that table, while D and trimming were determined from the DNA. The sample table holds tens of thousands of clones, of which around 85% were seen once. The ten largest clonotypes hold more than 1.4% of the sample.

Collaborating institutions collected whole blood in K2EDTA tubes following their own protocols. Collaborator samples were shipped for TCRbeta analysis as frozen whole blood, isolated PBMCs, or DNA extracted from either sample type. Note on this clone: Its binding antigen is unknown. It has no much larger one-base neighbor in the sample; base qualities were not kept.

The rearranged chain carries TRBV7-2 and TRBJ1-2; 9 middle bases align to TRBD1. The clonotype originates from a woman in her sixties with acute or convalescent COVID-19. The sample was peripheral blood. The sequenced DNA is TGTGCCAGCAGCTTTGGGGACAGGGTCCATGGCTACACCTTC. Its protein reads: CASSFGDRVHGYTF.